The T cell receptor beta chain described here comes from a study of T-cell memory formation after mild COVID-19. In the study overall: Each donor largely had its own TCR clusters.

Germline CDR1 reads SGHTA; CDR2 reads FQGNSA. V lost 6 bases and J lost 4, with 27 bases in between. The CDR3 extends over 18 amino acids. As regards this clonotype: Its antigen is still unknown.

Each CDR3 protein is one row after TCRdb ran MiXCR on the 5' RACE reads. The table lists roughly 340,000 distinct CDR3 sequences, 20% to 25% of them singletons. Study-level results: A subset of responding clones appeared in pre-infection memory, suggesting cross-reactive memory joined.

The sample taken for sequencing was PBMCs or a T cell subset sorted from them (not recorded which). The chain couples TRBV7-2 to TRBJ2-5; a possible D gene is TRBD1 (8 bases). This clonotype originated in a man between 18 and 29 years old who had mild COVID-19 (a few samples of this study predate the infection). Cell type and time point are not known. CDR3 region: CASRRTGIMVTGGETQYF. DNA of the CDR3: TGTGCCAGCAGGAGGACAGGGATAATGGTAACGGGGGGAGAGACCCAGTACTTC. The entire variable domain, with the rest obtained from reference TRBV7-2 and TRBJ2-5, is as follows: GAGVSQSPSNKVTEKGKDVELRCDPISGHTALYWYRQSLGQGLEFLIYFQGNSAPDKSGLPSDRFSAERTGGSVSTLTIQRTQQEDSAVYLCASRRTGIMVTGGETQYFGPGTRLLVL.